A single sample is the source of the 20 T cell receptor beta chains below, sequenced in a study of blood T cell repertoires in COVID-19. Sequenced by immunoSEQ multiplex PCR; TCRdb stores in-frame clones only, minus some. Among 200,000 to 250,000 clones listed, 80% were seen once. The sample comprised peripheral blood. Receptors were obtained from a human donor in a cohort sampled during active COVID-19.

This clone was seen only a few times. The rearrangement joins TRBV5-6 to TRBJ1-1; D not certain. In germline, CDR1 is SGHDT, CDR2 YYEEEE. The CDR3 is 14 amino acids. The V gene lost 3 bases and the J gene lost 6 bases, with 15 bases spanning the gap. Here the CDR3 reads CASSWGARGAEAFF. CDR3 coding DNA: TGTGCCAGCAGCTGGGGAGCGCGTGGGGCTGAAGCTTTCTTT.

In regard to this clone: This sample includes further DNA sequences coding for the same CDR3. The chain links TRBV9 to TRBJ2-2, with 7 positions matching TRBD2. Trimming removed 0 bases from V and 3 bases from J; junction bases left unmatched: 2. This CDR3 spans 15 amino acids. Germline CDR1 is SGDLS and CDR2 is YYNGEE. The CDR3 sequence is CASSVVGGDTGELFF. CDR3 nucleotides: TGTGCCAGCAGCGTAGTTGGGGGGGACACCGGGGAGCTGTTTTTT.

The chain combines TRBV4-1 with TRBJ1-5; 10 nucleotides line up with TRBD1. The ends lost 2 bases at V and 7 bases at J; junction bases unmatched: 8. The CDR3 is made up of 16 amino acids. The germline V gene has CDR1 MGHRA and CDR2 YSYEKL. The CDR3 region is CASSQLPGTGDQPQHF. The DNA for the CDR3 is TGCGCCAGCAGCCAACTCCCCGGGACAGGGGACCAGCCCCAGCATTTT.

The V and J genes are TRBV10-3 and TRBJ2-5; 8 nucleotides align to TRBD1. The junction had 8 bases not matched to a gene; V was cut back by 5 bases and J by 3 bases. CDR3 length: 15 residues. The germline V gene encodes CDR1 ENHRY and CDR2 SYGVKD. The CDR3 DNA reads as TGTGCCATCAGTCCTATGACAGGGGAAAAAGAGACCCAGTACTTC. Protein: CAISPMTGEKETQYF.

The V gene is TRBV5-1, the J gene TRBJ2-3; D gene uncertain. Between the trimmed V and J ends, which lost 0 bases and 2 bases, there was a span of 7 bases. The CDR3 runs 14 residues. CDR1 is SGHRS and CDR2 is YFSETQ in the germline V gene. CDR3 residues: CASSLGLNTDTQYF. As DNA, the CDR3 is TGCGCCAGCAGCTTGGGGCTCAACACAGATACGCAGTATTTT.

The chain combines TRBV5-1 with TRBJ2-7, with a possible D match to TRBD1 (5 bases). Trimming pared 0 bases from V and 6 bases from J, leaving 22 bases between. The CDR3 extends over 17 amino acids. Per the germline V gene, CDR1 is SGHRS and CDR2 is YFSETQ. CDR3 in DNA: TGCGCCAGCAGCTTGGCCGGTGGGGCAGGGCCCCGTGGCGAGCAGTACTTC. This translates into CASSLAGGAGPRGEQYF. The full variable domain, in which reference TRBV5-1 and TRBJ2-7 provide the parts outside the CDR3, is KAGVTQTPRYLIKTRGQQVTLSCSPISGHRSVSWYQQTPGQGLQFLFEYFSETQRNKGNFPGRFSGRQFSNSRSEMNVSTLELGDSALYLCASSLAGGAGPRGEQYFGPGTRLTVT.

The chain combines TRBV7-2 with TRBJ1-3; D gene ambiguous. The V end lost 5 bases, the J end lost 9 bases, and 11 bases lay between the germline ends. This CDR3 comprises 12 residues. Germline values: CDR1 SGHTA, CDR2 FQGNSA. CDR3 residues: CASSLSGPTIYF. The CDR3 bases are TGTGCCAGCAGCCTATCGGGTCCCACCATATATTTT.

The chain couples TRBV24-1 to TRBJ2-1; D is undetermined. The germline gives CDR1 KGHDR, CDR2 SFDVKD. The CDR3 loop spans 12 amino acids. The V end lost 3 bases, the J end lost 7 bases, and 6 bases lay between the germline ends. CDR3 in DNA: TGTGCCACCAGTGATGAGCGTAATGAGCAGTTCTTC. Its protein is CATSDERNEQFF.

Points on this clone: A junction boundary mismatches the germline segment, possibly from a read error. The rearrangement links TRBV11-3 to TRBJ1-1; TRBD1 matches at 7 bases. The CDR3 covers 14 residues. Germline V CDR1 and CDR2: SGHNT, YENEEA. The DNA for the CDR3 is TGTGCCAGCAGCCTAGAGGGACAGACGGCTGAAGCTTTCTTT. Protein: CASSLEGQTAEAFF.

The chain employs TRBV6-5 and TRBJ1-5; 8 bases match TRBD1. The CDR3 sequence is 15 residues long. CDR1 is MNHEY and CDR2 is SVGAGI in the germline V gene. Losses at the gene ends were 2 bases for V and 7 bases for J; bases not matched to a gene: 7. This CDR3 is CASSYTTGGGQPQHF. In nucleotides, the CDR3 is TGTGCCAGCAGTTACACTACAGGGGGGGGGCAGCCCCAGCATTTT.

CDR3 in DNA: TGTGCCAGCGGCGGGGGTACCGCCTACGAGCAGTACTTC. Encoded protein: CASGGGTAYEQYF. J is TRBJ2-7 and V is TRBV7-2; TRBD2 agrees at 7 bases. The V gene end was trimmed by 8 bases and the J gene end by 2 bases; junction bases not matched to a gene: 6. This CDR3 contains 13 residues. CDR1 is SGHTA, CDR2 FQGNSA, per germline. Drawing the rest from reference TRBV7-2 and TRBJ2-7, the complete variable domain is GAGVSQSPSNKVTEKGKDVELRCDPISGHTALYWYRQSLGQGLEFLIYFQGNSAPDKSGLPSDRFSAERTGGSVSTLTIQRTQQEDSAVYLCASGGGTAYEQYFGPGTRLTVT.

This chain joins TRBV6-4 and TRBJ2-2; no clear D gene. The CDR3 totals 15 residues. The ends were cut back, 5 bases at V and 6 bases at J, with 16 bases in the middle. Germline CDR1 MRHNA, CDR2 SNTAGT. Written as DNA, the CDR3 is TGTGCCAGCAGTTCTTCCCCGACATGGGCCGGGGAGCTGTTTTTT. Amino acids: CASSSSPTWAGELFF.

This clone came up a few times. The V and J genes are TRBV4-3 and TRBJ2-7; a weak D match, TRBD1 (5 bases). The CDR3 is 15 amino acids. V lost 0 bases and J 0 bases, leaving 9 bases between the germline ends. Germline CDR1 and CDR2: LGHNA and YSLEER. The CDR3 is CASSQDWGYSYEQYF. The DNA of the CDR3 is TGCGCCAGCAGCCAAGATTGGGGCTACTCCTACGAGCAGTACTTC.

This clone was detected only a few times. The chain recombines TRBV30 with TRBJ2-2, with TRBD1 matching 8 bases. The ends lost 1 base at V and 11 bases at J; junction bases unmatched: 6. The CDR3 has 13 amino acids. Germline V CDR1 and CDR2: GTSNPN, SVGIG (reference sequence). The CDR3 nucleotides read TGTGCCTGGAGTGCGGCAGGGGGCGCAGAGCTGTTTTTT. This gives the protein CAWSAAGGAELFF.

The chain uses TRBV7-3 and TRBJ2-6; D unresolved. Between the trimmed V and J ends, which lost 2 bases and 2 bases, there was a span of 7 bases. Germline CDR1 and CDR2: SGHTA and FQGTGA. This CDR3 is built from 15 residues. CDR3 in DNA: TGTGCCAGCAGCTTAGGCCATACTGGGGCCAACGTCCTGACTTTC. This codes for CASSLGHTGANVLTF. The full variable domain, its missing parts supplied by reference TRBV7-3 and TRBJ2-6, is GAGVSQTPSNKVTEKGKYVELRCDPISGHTALYWYRQSLGQGPEFLIYFQGTGAADDSGLPNDRFFAVRPEGSVSTLKIQRTERGDSAVYLCASSLGHTGANVLTFGAGSRLTVL.

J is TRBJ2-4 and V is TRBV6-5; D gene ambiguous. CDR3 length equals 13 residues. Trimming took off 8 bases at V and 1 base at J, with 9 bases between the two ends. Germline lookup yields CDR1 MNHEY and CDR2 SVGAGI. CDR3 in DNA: TGTGCCAGCTGGTCCGGGGCCAAAAACATTCAGTACTTC. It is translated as CASWSGAKNIQYF.

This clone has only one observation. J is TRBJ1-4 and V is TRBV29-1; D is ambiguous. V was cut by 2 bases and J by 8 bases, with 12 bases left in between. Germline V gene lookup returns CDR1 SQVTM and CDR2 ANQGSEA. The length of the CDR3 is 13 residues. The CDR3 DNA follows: TGCAGCGTTGAACTCCCGGGTGGGGAAAAACTGTTTTTT. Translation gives CSVELPGGEKLFF.

CDR3 DNA sequence: TGTGCCAGCAGTCGTCAGGGGGAAAGGTTAGCGGGGGGCACAGATACGCAGTATTTT. Translation gives CASSRQGERLAGGTDTQYF. V gene TRBV7-3 combines with J gene TRBJ2-3; TRBD2 matches 9 bases. The length of the CDR3 is 19 residues. Germline trimming cut 6 bases from V and 1 base from J; bases unmatched to any gene: 17. Germline CDR1 and CDR2: SGHTA and FQGTGA.

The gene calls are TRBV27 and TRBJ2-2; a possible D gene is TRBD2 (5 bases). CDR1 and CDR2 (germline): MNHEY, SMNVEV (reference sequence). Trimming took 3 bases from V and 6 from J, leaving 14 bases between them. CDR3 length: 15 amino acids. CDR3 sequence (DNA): TGTGCCAGCAGTTTGGAGCGAATCGGGGCCGGGGAGCTGTTTTTT. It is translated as CASSLERIGAGELFF.

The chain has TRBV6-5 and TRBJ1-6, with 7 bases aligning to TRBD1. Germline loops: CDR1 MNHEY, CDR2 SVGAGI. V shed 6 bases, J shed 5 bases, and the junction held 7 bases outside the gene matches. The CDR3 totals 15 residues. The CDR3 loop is CASRSRDRDNSPLHF. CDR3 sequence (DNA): TGTGCCAGCAGATCACGGGACAGAGATAATTCACCCCTCCACTTT.